These T cell receptor beta chains were read from a single sample in a study of cytomegalovirus exposure and HLA in healthy donors. This table comes from immunoSEQ multiplex PCR, and its TCRdb copy is limited to in-frame clones, with some not included. Among under 150,000 clones listed, roughly four fifths were seen once. Sequencing was done on a sample of PBMCs. The origin of the receptors is a boy aged 5 to 17 in good health and CMV-seronegative. Each CDR3 is given with its conserved first and last residue. Each record gives: V gene, clone size, D gene, J gene, CDR3 DNA, CDR3 protein. The D gene is left open where the match is weak. Some rows mark clone size as missing; the rest say once, few, many or name a class of expanded clone.

>TRBV5-7|NA|TRBD1|TRBJ1-2
TGTGCCAGCAGCTCGACAGGGGCTAACTATGGCTACACCTTC
CASSSTGANYGYTF
>TRBV7-2|NA|NA|TRBJ2-7
TGTGCCAGCAGCTCAACAGGGAGCTTGGCCTACGAGCAGTACTTC
CASSSTGSLAYEQYF
>TRBV29-1|NA|NA|TRBJ1-1
TGCAGCGTTGAAGGAGGTGTCGTGAACACTGAAGCTTTCTTT
CSVEGGVVNTEAFF
>TRBV6-5|NA|NA|TRBJ1-5
TGTGCCTCGGGGGTGGCTAGCAATCAGCCCCAGCATTTT
CASGVASNQPQHF
>TRBV27|NA|TRBD2|TRBJ2-1
TGTGCCAGCAGTTCGCCGCAACTAGCGCCTGAGCAGTTCTTC
CASSSPQLAPEQFF
>TRBV25-1|few|NA|TRBJ2-1
TGTGCCAGCAGAGACATTGGGGCAGGAGACAATGAGCAGTTCTTC
CASRDIGAGDNEQFF
>TRBV5-4|NA|NA|TRBJ2-7
TGTGCCAGCAGCTCCGACAGCTACGAGCAGTACTTC
CASSSDSYEQYF
>TRBV4-1|few|NA|TRBJ1-1
TGCGCCAGCAGCTTACAGGGTTTCTCTGAAGCTTTCTTT
CASSLQGFSEAFF
>TRBV5-4|NA|TRBD2|TRBJ2-3
TGTGCCAGCAGCTTGGGGACTGCGGGAGGGCCTGGCACAGATACGCAGTATTTT
CASSLGTAGGPGTDTQYF
>TRBV29-1|once|TRBD1|TRBJ2-6
TGCAGCGTTGAATTATGGGACAGATCCTCTGGGGCCAACGTCCTGACTTTC
CSVELWDRSSGANVLTF
>TRBV7-9|NA|TRBD1|TRBJ1-1
TGTGCCAGCAGCCAGAAACAGGGGGGAGGCACTGAAGCTTTCTTT
CASSQKQGGGTEAFF
>TRBV5-1|NA|TRBD1|TRBJ1-1
TGCGCCAGCAGTTCTACGGGACAGGGGTCGAACACTGAAGCTTTCTTT
CASSSTGQGSNTEAFF
>TRBV9|NA|TRBD2|TRBJ2-3
TGTGCCAGCAGCGCGAGACTAGCGGTATTCACAGATACGCAGTATTTT
CASSARLAVFTDTQYF
>TRBV2|NA|TRBD2|TRBJ2-5
TGTGCCAGCAGTGATTGGACTAGCGGGGGCCAAGAGACCCAGTACTTC
CASSDWTSGGQETQYF
>TRBV19|once|NA|TRBJ1-2
TGTGCCAGTAGTATAGCTGAAGGGAGAGGCTACACCTTC
CASSIAEGRGYTF
>TRBV6-5|once|TRBD1|TRBJ1-4
TGTGCCAGCAGTTACGTCCGACAGGGGGGAGATGAAAAACTGTTTTTT
CASSYVRQGGDEKLFF
>TRBV5-6|NA|TRBD1|TRBJ2-2
TGTGCCAGCAGCTTGGCCTTAATATGGGGACAGGGAGCCACCGGGGAGCTGTTTTTT
CASSLALIWGQGATGELFF
>TRBV6-1|NA|TRBD1|TRBJ1-5
TGTGCCAGCAGTGCGGGACAGGAATCCAATCAGCCCCAGCATTTT
CASSAGQESNQPQHF
>TRBV7-9|NA|NA|TRBJ2-7
TGTGCCAGCAGCTTAGCCGGGGTGGATTACGAGCAGTACTTC
CASSLAGVDYEQYF
>TRBV4-3|NA|TRBD2|TRBJ2-1
TGCGCCAGCAGCCAAGAAGAAGCGGGAGGGCCGGGGTACAATGAGCAGTTCTTC
CASSQEEAGGPGYNEQFF
>TRBV25-1|NA|TRBD1|TRBJ2-7
TGTGCCAGCAGTCCTCGGACAGGTCTTACCTACGAGCAGTACTTC
CASSPRTGLTYEQYF
>TRBV4-1|NA|TRBD1|TRBJ1-2
TGCGCCAGCAGCCAGAAGGCCGGGACAGGGGCAGATGGCTACACCTTC
CASSQKAGTGADGYTF
>TRBV29-1|NA|TRBD1|TRBJ2-1
TGCAGCGATATGACAGGGGGAAACAATGAGCAGTTCTTC
CSDMTGGNNEQFF
>TRBV7-2|NA|NA|TRBJ2-1
NA
CASSLVGAGAEFF
>TRBV29-1|NA|NA|TRBJ1-1
TGCAGCGTTGACCGGGGCGGGGGCAGCGAAGCTTTCTTT
CSVDRGGGSEAFF
>TRBV7-9|NA|NA|TRBJ1-1
TGTGCCAGCAGCCCCCTGGGGGGGAGGGGGAACACTGAAGCTTTCTTT
CASSPLGGRGNTEAFF
>TRBV5-6|NA|TRBD1|TRBJ2-5
TGTGCCAGCAGCTGGTCCCCTACAGGGGGAGAGACCCAGTACTTC
CASSWSPTGGETQYF
>TRBV5-1|NA|NA|TRBJ2-7
TGCGCCAGCAGCTTGGCGCCGGGACTCCCGGCCTACGAGCAGTACTTC
CASSLAPGLPAYEQYF
>TRBV30|NA|NA|TRBJ2-7
TGTGCCTGGAGTATTGCTACCGTATCCTACGAGCAGTACTTC
CAWSIATVSYEQYF
>TRBV2|NA|TRBD1|TRBJ2-7
TGTGCCAGCGCCACCAGGACAGGGTACGAGCAGTACTTC
CASATRTGYEQYF
>TRBV10-3|once|NA|TRBJ2-7
TGTGCCATCAGTGAGTCGAGCGGGTACTACGAGCAGTACTTC
CAISESSGYYEQYF
>TRBV7-9|NA|TRBD2|TRBJ2-3
TGTGCCAGCAGCCCGCGGGAGGGGTCTTATACAGATACGCAGTATTTT
CASSPREGSYTDTQYF
>TRBV5-6|few|TRBD2|TRBJ2-1
TGTGCCAGCAGCTTGGCCGGGACTAGCGTCCACAATGAGCAGTTCTTC
CASSLAGTSVHNEQFF
>TRBV9|NA|TRBD2|TRBJ2-3
TGTGCCAGCAGCGTGCTAGCGGGAGGGTGGGATACGCAGTATTTT
CASSVLAGGWDTQYF
>TRBV6-1|NA|TRBD1|TRBJ1-5
TGTGCCAGCAGTGAAAGGGGGACAGGCTATCAGCCCCAGCATTTT
CASSERGTGYQPQHF
>TRBV10-1|NA|NA|TRBJ2-1
TGCGCCAGCAGTGAGTCAAGCGGCAATGAGCAGTTCTTC
CASSESSGNEQFF
>TRBV7-8|NA|TRBD1|TRBJ2-5
TGTGCCAGCGAGGGGGACAGAGAGACCCAGTACTTC
CASEGDRETQYF
>TRBV30|NA|NA|TRBJ2-7
TGTGCCTGGAGTCCCGGAGAAGAGTACGAGCAGTACTTC
CAWSPGEEYEQYF
>TRBV19|NA|TRBD2|TRBJ2-7
TGTGCCAGTAGTATAGGTCTAGCGGGAGACGAGCAGTACTTC
CASSIGLAGDEQYF
>TRBV6-5|NA|TRBD1|TRBJ2-5
TGTGCCAGCAGAACCGGGACAGGGGACCAAGAGACCCAGTACTTC
CASRTGTGDQETQYF